Presented here are 28 T cell receptor beta chains from one specimen sequenced in a study of metastatic and nonmetastatic thyroid tumors. TCRdb re-called the PCR reads via MiXCR. The table has 20,000 to 25,000 clones, roughly 15% seen once. Each patient went into thyroid surgery without having received any treatment. Sequencing used tumor tissue. These receptors were obtained from a female donor with papillary thyroid cancer or a benign thyroid nodule (not recorded which). Some clones in this sample may be carry-over from other donors' samples.

The chain uses TRBV19 and TRBJ1-1; D is unresolved. CDR3 size: 11 residues. V shed 2 bases and J shed 3 bases, with 1 base lying between them. The germline V gene encodes CDR1 LNHDA and CDR2 SQIVND (reference sequence). CDR3 in amino acids: CASSIYTEAFF. For the CDR3, the DNA is TGTGCCAGTAGTATATACACTGAAGCTTTCTTT.

In this sample, this clone turned up many times. The chain couples TRBV5-6 to TRBJ1-2, with 7 bases that match TRBD1. The V gene's germline CDR1 is SGHDT and CDR2 YYEEEE. The CDR3 is made up of 15 amino acids. J was trimmed by 3 bases and V by 4 bases; bases with no gene match: 9. In DNA, the CDR3 is TGTGCCAGCAGCGCCGGGACAGTCCCATACTATGGCTACACCTTC. It codes for CASSAGTVPYYGYTF.

As for this clone: Compared with germline, one end of the junction differs, possibly owing to a read error. This chain links TRBV2 with TRBJ2-7; D might be TRBD2 (5 bases). The CDR3 consists of 16 residues. Germline CDR1 and CDR2: SNHLY and FYNNEI. The CDR3 protein is CASSLTQRSWTYEQYF. Written as DNA, the CDR3 is TGTGCTAGCAGCCTAACACAGAGGTCCTGGACTTACGAGCAGTACTTC.

This clone was seen repeatedly, ten times or more. Mismatch with germline at one junction end may stem from a read error. The genes are TRBV30 and TRBJ2-1; D assignment may be TRBD1 or TRBD2 (5 bases each). The CDR3 is 14 amino acids. Germline values: CDR1 GTSNPN, CDR2 SVGIG (reference sequence). CDR3 bases: TGTGCCTGGAGTGGCGAGGGCAGGGCCAATGGGCAGTTCTTC. It is translated as CAWSGEGRANGQFF.

In its sample, this clone was seen many times. V is TRBV2 and J is TRBJ2-3; 9 positions match TRBD2. Germline assignment: CDR1 SNHLY and CDR2 FYNNEI. V lost 6 bases, J lost 2 bases, and 6 bases stayed unmatched. This CDR3 is 15 amino acids long. CDR3 bases: TGTGCCAGCAGCCTAGCGGGGCCGAACACAGATACGCAGTATTTT. Translated: CASSLAGPNTDTQYF. Full variable domain (outside the CDR3, taken from reference TRBV2 and TRBJ2-3): EPEVTQTPSHQVTQMGQEVILRCVPISNHLYFYWYRQILGQKVEFLVSFYNNEISEKSEIFDDQFSVERPDGSNFTLKIRSTKLEDSAMYFCASSLAGPNTDTQYFGPGTRLTVL.

There are many counts of this clone. The chain links TRBV19 to TRBJ2-2; 9 positions agree with TRBD2. The V and J ends lost 5 bases and 0 bases, in that order; junction bases with no gene match: 1. This CDR3 is built from 15 residues. The germline V gene encodes CDR1 LNHDA and CDR2 SQIVND (reference sequence). The CDR3 sequence is CASSGLASNTGELFF. The CDR3 nucleotides read TGTGCCAGTAGTGGACTAGCGTCGAACACCGGGGAGCTGTTTTTT.

As concerns this clone: A read error may be the cause here, since a much bigger clone is one base away. The chain has TRBV5-4 and TRBJ1-5; no reliable D call. The germline gives CDR1 SGHNT, CDR2 YYREEE (reference sequence). The CDR3 extends over 15 amino acids. Trimming stripped 0 bases from V and 1 base from J, with 8 bases between. CDR3 DNA: TGTGCCAGCAGCTTGGAGCCTGTCAGCAATCAGCCCCAGCATTTT. This encodes CASSLEPVSNQPQHF.

This clone is judged medium-sized. This same CDR3 is encoded by further DNA sequences in the sample. V gene TRBV6-1 combines with J gene TRBJ1-2; D is ambiguous. The CDR3 contains 12 residues. V was shortened by 5 bases and J by 10 bases, with 14 bases between the two germline ends. From germline, CDR1 is MNHNS and CDR2 SASEGT. The CDR3 DNA is TGTGCCAGCAGTCGAACTATGGAGGTCTACACCTTC. Protein sequence: CASSRTMEVYTF.

This clone was detected many times. The rearrangement uses TRBV6-1 and TRBJ1-2; no firm D call. The CDR3 is 14 amino acids. From germline, CDR1 is MNHNS and CDR2 SASEGT. Deletions cut 8 bases from V and 4 bases from J, with 17 bases between. CDR3 amino acids: CASARVLLGYGYTF. The CDR3 coding sequence is TGTGCCAGCGCTCGGGTCCTTCTAGGCTATGGCTACACCTTC.

This clone has more than one count but fewer than ten. Since a much larger clone is just one base distant, this may be a read error. This chain links TRBV20-1 with TRBJ2-3; the match to TRBD1 covers 8 bases. Trimming cost V 1 base and J 0 bases; bases outside gene matches: 9. Germline V gene data show CDR1 as DFQATT and CDR2 as SNEGSKA (reference sequence). There are 17 residues in the CDR3. CDR3 protein: CSARGGMDRVSTDTQYF. The CDR3 DNA is TGCAGTGCTAGAGGTGGAATGGACAGGGTCAGCACAGATACGCAGTATTTT.

A remark on this clone: The conserved phenylalanine or tryptophan is not found at the CDR3 terminus, so this likely reflects a read error. It is unclear where the CDR3 begins or ends on the DNA, so no DNA is shown, and the CDR3 is as TCRdb lists it. This chain links TRBV10-2 with TRBJ1-5; the table's D gene call, TRBD1, was not cross checked with the DNA. The length of the CDR3 is 18 amino acids, counting both ends. Germline-derived CDR1 and CDR2 are WSHSY and SAAADI. CDR3 region: CASQKPGQGASGNQPQNL.

A note on this clone: A read error may explain this, as a much larger clone is one base away. The DNA for the CDR3 is TGCAGCGTTGCACAGGGGACAGCTAACTATGGCTACACCTTC. It encodes CSVAQGTANYGYTF. The V call is TRBV29-1, the J call TRBJ1-2; 7 bases are a match to TRBD1. Germline loops: CDR1 SQVTM, CDR2 ANQGSEA. Trimming took 4 bases from V and 0 from J; bases not matched to a gene: 5. This CDR3 is 14 amino acids long.

This clone appeared many times. The CDR3 region is CAWGTETNEKLFF. CDR3 bases: TGTGCCTGGGGGACGGAAACTAATGAAAAACTGTTTTTT. V and J are TRBV30 and TRBJ1-4; D perhaps matches TRBD1 (5 bases). The V gene's germline CDR1 is GTSNPN and CDR2 SVGIG (reference sequence). The CDR3 has 13 residues. Trimming took off 5 bases at V and 1 base at J, with 8 bases between the two ends.

V gene TRBV5-4 combines with J gene TRBJ1-4; a weak D match, TRBD1 (5 bases). This CDR3 is 17 amino acids long. CDR1 SGHNT and CDR2 YYREEE come from the germline V gene (reference sequence). The V and J ends lost 0 bases and 3 bases respectively, with 15 bases between them. CDR3 loop: CASSLGGRGEANEKLFF. Here the CDR3 DNA reads TGTGCCAGCAGCTTGGGAGGGAGGGGCGAAGCTAATGAAAAACTGTTTTTT.

Ten or more counts support this clone. J is TRBJ1-6 and V is TRBV6-1, with a possible D match to TRBD1 (6 bases). Trimming left V 8 bases short and J 7 bases short, with 18 bases between. CDR1 and CDR2 (germline): MNHNS, SASEGT. The CDR3 covers 15 residues. The CDR3 DNA sequence: TGTGCCAGCCACTCCTCCCGGACAGTAAATTCACCCCTCCACTTT. Residues: CASHSSRTVNSPLHF.

This clone was counted at least ten times. One junction end does not reproduce the germline sequence, and a read error may be involved. The chain carries TRBV7-7 and TRBJ2-5; TRBD1 or TRBD2 may be the D gene (5 bases each). CDR3 length: 16 residues. Germline CDR1 and CDR2: SSHAT and FNYEAQ (reference sequence). CDR3 DNA: TGTGCTAGCAGCCCCACTGGGGGTGCGATCCAAGAGACCCAGTACTTC. It translates to CASSPTGGAIQETQYF.

This clone was counted ten times or more. The chain combines TRBV16 with TRBJ1-1; D is perhaps TRBD1 (5 bases). V was cut by 4 bases and J by 8 bases, with 8 bases left in between. Germline CDR1 is KGHSY and CDR2 is FQNENV. The CDR3 contains 11 residues. The CDR3 DNA is TGTGCCAGCAGCCTGGGGGGGGAAGCTTTCTTT. This codes for CASSLGGEAFF. Full variable domain (outside the CDR3, taken from reference TRBV16 and TRBJ1-1): GEEVAQTPKHLVRGEGQKAKLYCAPIKGHSYVFWYQQVLKNEFKFLISFQNENVFDETGMPKERFSAKCLPNSPCSLEIQATKLEDSAVYFCASSLGGEAFFGQGTRLTVV.

This clone appeared many times. The chain couples TRBV6-1 to TRBJ1-6; no clear D. The CDR3 is 16 amino acids. The V end was cut by 5 bases, the J end by 3 bases, with 14 bases between. Germline V lookup: CDR1 MNHNS, CDR2 SASEGT. The CDR3 DNA reads TGTGCCAGCAGTCCCGATCTTGGTCTCTATAATTCACCCCTCCACTTT. Translated, it gives CASSPDLGLYNSPLHF.

This clone was found many times. The sample has other DNA sequences that encode this CDR3 too. The V gene is TRBV6-1, the J gene TRBJ1-4, with D unresolved. This CDR3 spans 14 amino acids. Trimming left V 7 bases short and J 4 bases short, with 13 bases between. CDR1 and CDR2 from the germline V gene are MNHNS and SASEGT. The CDR3 is CASNRDGNNEKLFF. In DNA form, the CDR3 reads TGTGCCAGCAACCGAGACGGGAATAATGAAAAACTGTTTTTT.

The chain has TRBV28 and TRBJ2-5; TRBD1 is a possible D gene (6 bases). The CDR3 totals 15 residues. CDR1 MDHEN and CDR2 SYDVKM come from the germline V gene. Trimming took 2 bases from V and 4 from J, leaving 14 bases between them. CDR3 residues: CASSLPQGRGETQYF. The CDR3 DNA reads as TGTGCCAGCAGTTTACCCCAGGGGAGAGGAGAGACCCAGTACTTC.

The gene calls are TRBV18 and TRBJ1-2; D is possibly TRBD1 (6 bases). With 2 bases removed from V and 6 bases from J, the gap between germline ends came to 13 bases. The CDR3 is made up of 14 amino acids. Per germline, CDR1 KGHSH and CDR2 LQKENI. The CDR3 sequence: CASSPYRVQDGYTF. The CDR3 DNA reads as TGTGCCAGCTCACCATACAGGGTGCAGGATGGCTACACCTTC. Using reference TRBV18 and TRBJ1-2 for the parts outside the CDR3, the full variable domain is NAGVMQNPRHLVRRRGQEARLRCSPMKGHSHVYWYRQLPEEGLKFMVYLQKENIIDESGMPKERFSAEFPKEGPSILRIQQVVRGDSAAYFCASSPYRVQDGYTFGSGTRLTVV.

This clone was seen many times. Other DNA sequences in the same sample also yield this CDR3. The rearrangement links TRBV5-1 to TRBJ1-1, with 8 bases fitting TRBD1. The CDR3 runs 16 residues. CDR1 SGHRS and CDR2 YFSETQ come from the germline V gene. Trimming removed 1 base from V and 1 base from J; junction bases left unmatched: 6. The CDR3, as DNA: TGCGCCAGCAGCTTGTCCCAGGGGGCTCAGAACACTGAAGCTTTCTTT. Translating gives CASSLSQGAQNTEAFF. Filled out from reference TRBV5-1 and TRBJ1-1, the complete variable domain reads KAGVTQTPRYLIKTRGQQVTLSCSPISGHRSVSWYQQTPGQGLQFLFEYFSETQRNKGNFPGRFSGRQFSNSRSEMNVSTLELGDSALYLCASSLSQGAQNTEAFFGQGTRLTVV.

Within the sample, this clone is medium-sized. This chain links TRBV19 with TRBJ2-2, with TRBD1 as a possible D gene (6 bases). Trimming cost V 8 bases and J 1 base, with 11 bases left between them. This CDR3 is built from 14 residues. CDR1 and CDR2 from the germline V gene are LNHDA and SQIVND (reference sequence). The CDR3 sequence: CASRIQGNTGELFF. CDR3 nucleotide sequence: TGTGCCAGTCGGATACAGGGGAACACCGGGGAGCTGTTTTTT.

This clone came up many times. The rearrangement uses TRBV5-1 and TRBJ1-4, with D maybe TRBD1 (6 bases). The CDR3 is 16 residues long. V lost 0 bases and J 4 bases, leaving 13 bases between the germline ends. Germline V lookup: CDR1 SGHRS, CDR2 YFSETQ. The CDR3 sequence is CASSLAGGAGNEKLFF. The CDR3 region has the DNA TGCGCCAGCAGCTTGGCGGGGGGCGCAGGTAATGAAAAACTGTTTTTT.

In its sample, this clone was seen many times. The rearrangement joins TRBV10-3 to TRBJ1-2, with TRBD1 matching over 10 bases. V gave up 6 bases and J gave up 6 bases; unmatched junction bases: 10. The CDR3 has 15 amino acids. Germline CDR1 is ENHRY and CDR2 is SYGVKD. CDR3 in DNA: TGTGCCATCAGCCCTAGACAGGGGGCGATTCATGGCTACACCTTC. Its protein is CAISPRQGAIHGYTF.

Details on this clone: This may stem from a read error, because a much larger clone lies one nucleotide away. The chain couples TRBV5-1 to TRBJ2-5; D remains ambiguous. V was trimmed by 5 bases and J by 5 bases, leaving 13 bases between them. From germline, CDR1 is SGHRS and CDR2 YFSETQ. The CDR3 has 13 residues. This CDR3 is CASSQLEPETQYF. Here the CDR3 DNA reads TGCGCCAGCAGTCAACTGGAACCGGAGACCCAGTACTTC.

This clone was counted between two and nine times. This rearrangement joins TRBV28 to TRBJ1-1; 11 bases map to TRBD1. CDR3 size: 14 residues. V gave up 7 bases and J gave up 7 bases; unmatched junction bases: 8. Germline lookup yields CDR1 MDHEN and CDR2 SYDVKM. Written as DNA, the CDR3 is TGTGCCAGCAAGGGACAGGGGGGCTCTGGTGAAGCTTTCTTT. The encoded protein is CASKGQGGSGEAFF.

The sample holds many counts of this clone. The chain is built from TRBV28 and TRBJ2-7; the D gene is possibly TRBD2 (6 bases). V shed 3 bases and J shed 1 base, with 10 bases lying between them. CDR3 length equals 14 residues. The germline CDR1 and CDR2 sequences are MDHEN and SYDVKM. CDR3 nucleotide sequence: TGTGCCAGCAGTTTCCCCGGGGGTTCCTACGAGCAGTACTTC. Its translation: CASSFPGGSYEQYF.